Listed here is a single T cell receptor (beta chain). The assay was immunoSEQ multiplex PCR, and TCRdb's table has in-frame clones only and misses some. The repertoire consists of around 720,000 clones, with less than 80% occurring once and the leading ten covering around 2%. This sample is part of a study of shared clonotypes between healthy human individuals. Unmatched junction bases numbered 20, after V lost 3 bases and J lost 6 bases. The CDR3 is 19 residues long. CDR1 SGHRS and CDR2 YFSETQ come from the germline V gene. The chain joins TRBV5-1 to TRBJ1-1; TRBD1 aligns across 10 bases. This receptor was obtained from a woman in her 30s in good health. Sequenced sample: memory CD4+ T cells sorted from blood. Subset specified: CD45RA-negative fraction. The DNA for the CDR3 is TGCGCCAGCAGCTACCACCAGACAGGGGGCGTTAACTTTCTCTCTGAAGCTTTCTTT. Protein product: CASSYHQTGGVNFLSEAFF.